These T cell receptor beta chains were read from a single sample in a study of T cell responses to AZD1222 COVID-19 vaccine. Data came from immunoSEQ multiplex PCR; TCRdb stores just in-frame clones and leaves some out. The sample records some 120,000 clones, about 90% being singletons. The sample was peripheral blood, taken on day 0 of AZD1222 vaccination. These receptors originate from an adult in good health. CDR3s include the opening cysteine and the closing phenylalanine or tryptophan. The D gene is left open where the match is weak.

TRBJ2-1	TRBV7-2	TRBD2	TGTGCCAGCAGCTACGGACTAGCGGGGGTTTATGAGCAGTTCTTC	CASSYGLAGVYEQFF
TRBJ1-1	TRBV9	-	TGTGCCAGCAGCCCCACGGAGGGGCCCGAAGCTTTCTTT	CASSPTEGPEAFF
TRBJ2-2	TRBV5-1	TRBD1	TGCGCCAGCAGCTTAAGAAGTCCCCGGGACAGTAACACCGGGGAGCTGTTTTTT	CASSLRSPRDSNTGELFF
TRBJ1-4	TRBV7-2	-	TGTGCCAGCAGCTTCGGACCTAATGAAAAACTGTTTTTT	CASSFGPNEKLFF
TRBJ1-2	TRBV7-9	TRBD1	TGTGCCAGCAGCCGAGGAGCATCCGGGACAGGGAGTGGCTACACCTTC	CASSRGASGTGSGYTF
TRBJ2-2	TRBV9	-	TGTGCCAGCAGCGAGGGGGTACTAGCGCCGAACACCGGGGAGCTGTTTTTT	CASSEGVLAPNTGELFF
TRBJ1-3	TRBV6-5	-	TGTGCCAGCAGCCAGACCGTATCTGGAAACACTATATATTTT	CASSQTVSGNTIYF
TRBJ2-7	TRBV15	-	TGTGCCACCAGCAGAGACCCAGTTGGGGGCGACGAGCAGTACTTC	CATSRDPVGGDEQYF
TRBJ2-1	TRBV11-1	TRBD2	TGTGCCAGCAGGGATACTAGCGGGAGCTCCTACAATGAGCAGTTCTTC	CASRDTSGSSYNEQFF
TRBJ2-1	TRBV2	TRBD2	TGTGCCAGCACCCCGTTCGAGCGGGAGAGGCAGTTCTTC	CASTPFERERQFF
TRBJ1-1	TRBV19	TRBD1	TGTGCCAGTAGTATCTTTCTGGGACAGGGGACTGAAGCTTTCTTT	CASSIFLGQGTEAFF
TRBJ2-1	TRBV18	TRBD2	TGTGCCAGCTCAAGGAGCGGGATGGCCTACAATGAGCAGTTCTTC	CASSRSGMAYNEQFF
TRBJ1-1	TRBV13	-	TGTGCCAGCAGCTTAGGAGGGGTCGCTGAAGCTTTCTTT	CASSLGGVAEAFF
TRBJ2-5	TRBV3-1/TRBV3-2	TRBD2	TGTGCCAGCAGCCTCCAAAGGGCTAGCGGGTCTACCTGGGGAGAGACCCAGTACTTC	CASSLQRASGSTWGETQYF
TRBJ1-3	TRBV9	-	TGTGCCAGCAGCGCAGGGTCCGGAAACACCATATATTTT	CASSAGSGNTIYF
TRBJ1-5	TRBV3-1/TRBV3-2	-	TGTGCCAGCAGCCAAGTATGGGGGGGTCAGCCCCAGCATTTT	CASSQVWGGQPQHF